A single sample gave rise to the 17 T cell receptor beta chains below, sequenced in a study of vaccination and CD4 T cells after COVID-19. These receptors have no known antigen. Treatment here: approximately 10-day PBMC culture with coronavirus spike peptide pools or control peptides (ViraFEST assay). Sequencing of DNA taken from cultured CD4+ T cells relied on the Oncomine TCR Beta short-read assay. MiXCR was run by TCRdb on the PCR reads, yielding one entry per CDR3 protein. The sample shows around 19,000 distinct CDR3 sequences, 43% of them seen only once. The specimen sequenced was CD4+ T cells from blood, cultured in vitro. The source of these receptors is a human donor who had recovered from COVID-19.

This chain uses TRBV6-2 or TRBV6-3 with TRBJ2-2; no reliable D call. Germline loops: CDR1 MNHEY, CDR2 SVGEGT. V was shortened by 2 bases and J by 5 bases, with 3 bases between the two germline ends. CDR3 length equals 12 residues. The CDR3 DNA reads TGTGCCAGCAGTTACAGAACCGGGGAGCTGTTTTTT. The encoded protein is CASSYRTGELFF.

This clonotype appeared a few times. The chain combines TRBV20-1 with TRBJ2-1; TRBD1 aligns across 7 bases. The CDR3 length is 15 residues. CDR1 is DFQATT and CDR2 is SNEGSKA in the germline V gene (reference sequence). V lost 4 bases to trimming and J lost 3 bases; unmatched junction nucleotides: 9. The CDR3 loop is CSATPDRTSYNEQFF. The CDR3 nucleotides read TGCAGTGCTACCCCGGACAGGACGAGCTACAATGAGCAGTTCTTC.

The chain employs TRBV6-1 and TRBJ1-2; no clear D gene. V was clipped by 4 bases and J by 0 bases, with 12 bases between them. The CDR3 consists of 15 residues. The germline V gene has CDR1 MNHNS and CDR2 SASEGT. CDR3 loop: CASSASGISNYGYTF. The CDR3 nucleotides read TGTGCCAGCAGTGCAAGCGGCATCTCTAACTATGGCTACACCTTC.

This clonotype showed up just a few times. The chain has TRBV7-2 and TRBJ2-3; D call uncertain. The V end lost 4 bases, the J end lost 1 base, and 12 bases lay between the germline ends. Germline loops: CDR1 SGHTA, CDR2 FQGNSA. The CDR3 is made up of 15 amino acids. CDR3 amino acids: CASSWLGSRTDTQYF. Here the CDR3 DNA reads TGTGCCAGCAGCTGGCTCGGAAGTCGCACAGATACGCAGTATTTT.

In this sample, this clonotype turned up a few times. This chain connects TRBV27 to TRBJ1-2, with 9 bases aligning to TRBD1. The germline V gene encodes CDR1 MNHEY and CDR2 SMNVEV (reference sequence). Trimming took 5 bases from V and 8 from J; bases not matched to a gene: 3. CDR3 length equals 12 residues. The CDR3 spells CASSTQGAGYTF. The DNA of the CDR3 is TGTGCCAGCAGTACACAGGGGGCGGGCTACACCTTC.

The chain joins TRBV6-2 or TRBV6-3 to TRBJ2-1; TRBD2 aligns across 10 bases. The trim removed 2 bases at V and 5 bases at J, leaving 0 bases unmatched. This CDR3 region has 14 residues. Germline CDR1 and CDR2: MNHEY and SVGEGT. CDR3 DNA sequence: TGTGCCAGCAGTTACCTAGCGGGGGACAATGAGCAGTTCTTC. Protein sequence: CASSYLAGDNEQFF.

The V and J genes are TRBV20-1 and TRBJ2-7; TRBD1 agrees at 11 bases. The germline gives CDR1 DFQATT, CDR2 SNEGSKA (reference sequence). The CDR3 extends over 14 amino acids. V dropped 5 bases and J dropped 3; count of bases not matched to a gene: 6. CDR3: CSAHPGTGGYEQYF. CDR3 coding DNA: TGCAGTGCTCACCCCGGGACAGGGGGCTACGAGCAGTACTTC.

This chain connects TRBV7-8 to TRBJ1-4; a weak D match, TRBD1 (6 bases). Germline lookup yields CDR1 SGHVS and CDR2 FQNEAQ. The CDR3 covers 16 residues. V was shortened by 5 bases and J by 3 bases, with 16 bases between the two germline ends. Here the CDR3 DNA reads TGTGCCAGCAGCCCTTTACACAGGGACGCTAATGAAAAACTGTTTTTT. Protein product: CASSPLHRDANEKLFF.

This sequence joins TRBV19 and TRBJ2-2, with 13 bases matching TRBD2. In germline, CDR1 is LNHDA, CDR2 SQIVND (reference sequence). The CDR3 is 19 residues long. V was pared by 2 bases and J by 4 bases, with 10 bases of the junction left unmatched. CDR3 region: CASSIYDLGLAGVTGELFF. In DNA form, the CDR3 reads TGTGCCAGTAGTATATACGATCTCGGACTAGCGGGAGTCACCGGGGAGCTGTTTTTT.

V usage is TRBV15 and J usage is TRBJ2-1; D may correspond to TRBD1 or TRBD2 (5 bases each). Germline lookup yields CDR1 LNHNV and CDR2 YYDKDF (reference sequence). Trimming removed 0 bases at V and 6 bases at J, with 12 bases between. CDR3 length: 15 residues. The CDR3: CATSRDPGPSNEQFF. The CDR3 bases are TGTGCCACCAGCAGAGATCCGGGGCCGTCCAATGAGCAGTTCTTC.

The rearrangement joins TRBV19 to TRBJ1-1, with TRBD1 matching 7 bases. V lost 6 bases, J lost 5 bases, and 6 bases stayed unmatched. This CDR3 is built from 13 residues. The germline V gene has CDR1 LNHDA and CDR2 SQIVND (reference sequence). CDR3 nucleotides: TGTGCCAGTAGAAGTGACAGGGCGACTGAAGCTTTCTTT. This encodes CASRSDRATEAFF.

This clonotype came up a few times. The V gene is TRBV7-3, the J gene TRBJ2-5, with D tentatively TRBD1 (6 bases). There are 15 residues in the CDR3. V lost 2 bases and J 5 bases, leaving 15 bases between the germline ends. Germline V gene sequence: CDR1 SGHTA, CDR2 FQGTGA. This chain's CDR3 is CASSLSGGKRETQYF. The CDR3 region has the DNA TGTGCCAGCAGCTTATCTGGGGGCAAACGCGAGACCCAGTACTTC.

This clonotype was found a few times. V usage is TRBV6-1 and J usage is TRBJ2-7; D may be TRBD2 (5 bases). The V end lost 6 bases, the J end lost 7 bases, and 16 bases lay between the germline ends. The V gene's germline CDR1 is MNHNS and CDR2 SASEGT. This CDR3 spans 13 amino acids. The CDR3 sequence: CASRETGSGEQYF. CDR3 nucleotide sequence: TGTGCCAGCAGGGAGACGGGAAGCGGAGAGCAGTACTTC.

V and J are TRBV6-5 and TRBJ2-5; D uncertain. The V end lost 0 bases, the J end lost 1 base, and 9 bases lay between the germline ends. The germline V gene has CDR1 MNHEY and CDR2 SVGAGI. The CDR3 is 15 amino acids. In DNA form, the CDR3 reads TGTGCCAGCAGTTACTCTTTTGAGGCCCAAGAGACCCAGTACTTC. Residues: CASSYSFEAQETQYF.

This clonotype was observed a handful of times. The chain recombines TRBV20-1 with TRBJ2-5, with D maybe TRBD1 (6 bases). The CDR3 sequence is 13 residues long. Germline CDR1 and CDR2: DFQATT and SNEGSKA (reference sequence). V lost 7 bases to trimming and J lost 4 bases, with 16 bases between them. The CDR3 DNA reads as TGCAGTGGAGGGTTGGGGGCCATAGAGACCCAGTACTTC. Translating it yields CSGGLGAIETQYF.

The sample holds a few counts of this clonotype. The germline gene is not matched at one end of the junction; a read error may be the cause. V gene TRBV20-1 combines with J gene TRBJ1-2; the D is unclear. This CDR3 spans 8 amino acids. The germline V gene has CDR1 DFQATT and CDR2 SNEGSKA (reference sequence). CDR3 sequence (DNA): TGCAGTGCTCTTGGACGGAGCTTC. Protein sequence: CSALGRSF.

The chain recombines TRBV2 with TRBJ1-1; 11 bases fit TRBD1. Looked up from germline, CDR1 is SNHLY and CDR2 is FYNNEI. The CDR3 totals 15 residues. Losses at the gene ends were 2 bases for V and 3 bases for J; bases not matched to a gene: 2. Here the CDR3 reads CASSEPGQGDTEAFF. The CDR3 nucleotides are TGTGCCAGCAGTGAACCGGGACAGGGGGACACTGAAGCTTTCTTT.